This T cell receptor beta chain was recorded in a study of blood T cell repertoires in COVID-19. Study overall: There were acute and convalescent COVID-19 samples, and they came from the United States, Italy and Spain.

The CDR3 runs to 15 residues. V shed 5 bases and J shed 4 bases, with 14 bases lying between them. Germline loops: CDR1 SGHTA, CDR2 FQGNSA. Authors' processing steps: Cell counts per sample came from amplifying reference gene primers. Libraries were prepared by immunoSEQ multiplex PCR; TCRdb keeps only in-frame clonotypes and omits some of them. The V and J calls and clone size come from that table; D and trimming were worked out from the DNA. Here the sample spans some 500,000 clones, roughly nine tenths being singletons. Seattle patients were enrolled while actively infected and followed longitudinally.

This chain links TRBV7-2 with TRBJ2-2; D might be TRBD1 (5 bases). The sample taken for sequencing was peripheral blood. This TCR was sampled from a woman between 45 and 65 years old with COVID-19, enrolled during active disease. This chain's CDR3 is CASSEQEFGTGELFF. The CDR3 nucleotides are TGTGCCAGCAGCGAACAGGAGTTTGGCACCGGGGAGCTGTTTTTT.